The rows below give T cell receptor beta chains drawn from one sample of a study of shared clonotypes between healthy human individuals. Only in-frame clones appear in the TCRdb table, and some are missing; sequencing was by immunoSEQ multiplex PCR. The sample lists about 100,000 clones, 60% to 75% occurring once. The sample consisted of memory CD8+ T cells sorted from blood. The source of these receptors is a man younger than 45 in good health. The CDR3 runs from the conserved cysteine through the conserved F or W. The D gene is left open where the match is weak. Where a row states a size, it is once, few, many or the class of an expanded clone; other rows omit it.

d_call,j_call,v_call,clone_size,cdr3_aa,cdr3_nt
TRBD2,TRBJ2-3,TRBV7-6,-,CASSLGGLAALISTDTQYF,TGTGCCAGCAGCTTAGGTGGACTAGCGGCACTTATTAGCACAGATACGCAGTATTTT
TRBD2,TRBJ2-7,TRBV4-1,-,CASSQALAGSYEQYF,TGCGCCAGCAGCCAAGCACTAGCGGGATCCTACGAGCAGTACTTC
-,TRBJ1-5,TRBV7-2,-,CASSLRGSHDLVEPQHF,TGTGCCAGCAGCCTACGGGGGTCCCACGACTTGGTAGAGCCCCAGCATTTT
TRBD2,TRBJ2-6,TRBV19,-,CASSFNGRAGANVLTF,TGTGCCAGTAGTTTTAATGGGAGGGCTGGGGCCAACGTCCTGACTTTC
-,TRBJ1-4,TRBV9,-,CASSASTGDEKLFF,TGTGCCAGCAGCGCCTCGACAGGAGATGAAAAACTGTTTTTT
TRBD2,TRBJ2-1,TRBV5-1,-,CASRTSESTYNEQFF,TGCGCCAGCAGGACTAGCGAGAGTACCTACAATGAGCAGTTCTTC
TRBD2,TRBJ2-1,TRBV7-2,-,CASSSGLAGLSSYNEQFF,TGTGCCAGCAGCTCGGGACTAGCGGGCCTGAGCTCCTACAATGAGCAGTTCTTC
TRBD2,TRBJ2-3,TRBV9,-,CASSIGLAEITDTQYF,TGTGCCAGCAGCATTGGACTAGCGGAGATCACAGATACGCAGTATTTT
-,TRBJ2-1,TRBV19,-,CASSISLPNEQFF,TGTGCCAGTAGTATCTCCCTTCCCAATGAGCAGTTCTTC
TRBD2,TRBJ2-6,TRBV5-1,-,CASSLEAGGQSGANVLTF,TGCGCCAGCAGCTTGGAAGCGGGAGGGCAATCTGGGGCCAACGTCCTGACTTTC
-,TRBJ2-1,TRBV2,-,CASRRGHLSYNEQFF,TGTGCCAGCAGGAGGGGACACCTATCCTACAATGAGCAGTTCTTC
-,TRBJ2-7,TRBV20-1,-,CSARGGQGQYF,TGCAGTGCTAGAGGGGGGCAAGGGCAGTACTTC
-,TRBJ2-7,TRBV10-3,-,CAISPPGLTYEQYF,TGTGCCATCAGTCCACCTGGACTCACCTACGAGCAGTACTTC
-,TRBJ2-7,TRBV28,-,CASGYRTREQYF,TGTGCCAGCGGCTACAGAACCCGCGAGCAGTACTTC
TRBD1,TRBJ1-5,TRBV2,few,CASQTGFSNQPQHF,TGTGCCAGTCAGACAGGGTTCAGTAATCAGCCCCAGCATTTT
TRBD1,TRBJ2-7,TRBV14,-,CASSRTGGSYEQYF,TGTGCCAGCAGCCGGACAGGGGGGTCCTACGAGCAGTACTTC
-,TRBJ2-7,TRBV27,-,CASATVAAYEQYF,TGTGCCAGCGCCACGGTAGCGGCGTACGAGCAGTACTTC
-,TRBJ2-2,TRBV19,-,CASSIGARELFF,TGTGCCAGTAGTATCGGAGCGAGGGAGCTGTTTTTT
-,TRBJ2-7,TRBV12-2,-,CASRLERERYGSYEQYF,TGTGCAAGTCGCTTAGAGCGAGAAAGATACGGCTCCTACGAGCAGTACTTC
-,TRBJ2-1,TRBV7-9,-,CASSYQNSYNEQFF,TGTGCCAGCAGCTACCAGAACTCCTACAATGAGCAGTTCTTC
-,TRBJ2-1,TRBV7-2,many,CASSLVYPGFGNEQFF,TGTGCCAGCAGCTTAGTTTACCCGGGTTTCGGCAATGAGCAGTTCTTC
TRBD2,TRBJ2-1,TRBV11-1,-,CASSLAAGAKFF,TGTGCCAGCAGCTTAGCCGCGGGAGCGAAATTCTTC
-,TRBJ2-2,TRBV5-1,once,CASSVGAQNTGELFF,TGCGCCAGCAGTGTAGGGGCCCAAAACACCGGGGAGCTGTTTTTT
TRBD1,TRBJ1-2,TRBV28,-,CASSQGDYGYTF,TGTGCCAGCAGTCAGGGGGACTATGGCTACACCTTC
TRBD2,TRBJ2-5,TRBV15,-,CATSIPSGSAGTQYF,TGTGCCACCAGCATCCCCAGCGGGAGTGCCGGGACCCAGTACTTC
-,TRBJ2-3,TRBV6-5,-,CASSEGVGTDTQYF,TGTGCCAGCAGTGAGGGGGTTGGCACAGATACGCAGTATTTT
TRBD2,TRBJ2-3,TRBV28,-,CASSLGLAGRGDTQYF,TGTGCCAGCAGTTTGGGGCTAGCGGGAAGGGGAGATACGCAGTATTTT
-,TRBJ2-7,TRBV5-1,-,CASSLATGSEQYF,TGCGCCAGCAGCTTGGCCACAGGTTCCGAGCAGTACTTC
-,TRBJ2-1,TRBV28,-,CASSFVSSYNEQFF,TGTGCCAGCAGTTTCGTCAGCTCCTACAATGAGCAGTTCTTC
-,TRBJ1-1,TRBV7-2,-,CASIKNDWGTEAFF,TGTGCCAGCATCAAAAATGACTGGGGGACTGAAGCTTTCTTT
TRBD2,TRBJ2-1,TRBV4-3,-,CASSQGTSGIYNEQFF,TGCGCCAGCAGCCAAGGAACTAGCGGGATCTACAATGAGCAGTTCTTC
-,TRBJ2-2,TRBV7-8,-,CASSLALRAGELFF,TGTGCCAGCAGCTTAGCGCTCAGGGCTGGGGAGCTGTTTTTT
TRBD2,TRBJ2-7,TRBV5-1,-,CASSLGGGRYEQYF,TGCGCCAGCAGCTTGGGCGGGGGACGATACGAGCAGTACTTC